This entry lists 16 T cell receptor beta chains sequenced from one sample in a study of technical replicates of blood from a few donors. Generated by immunoSEQ multiplex PCR, the TCRdb table keeps only in-frame clones and is missing some. The data hold about 72,000 clones, with about 90% observed a single time. Sequencing was performed on T cells isolated from PBMCs. These receptors all stem from a human donor in good health.

J is TRBJ2-2 and V is TRBV9; TRBD1 agrees at 9 bases. Germline values: CDR1 SGDLS, CDR2 YYNGEE. The CDR3 sequence is 15 residues long. V dropped 7 bases and J dropped 7; count of bases not matched to a gene: 11. CDR3 DNA: TGTGCCAGCGGACCGGGACAGGGCTATGGCGGGGAGCTGTTTTTT. It encodes CASGPGQGYGGELFF.

The chain combines TRBV7-9 with TRBJ2-7, with D unresolved. Trimming took 5 bases from V and 4 from J, leaving 9 bases between them. There are 12 residues in the CDR3. In germline, CDR1 is SEHNR, CDR2 FQNEAQ (reference sequence). CDR3 DNA sequence: TGTGCCAGCAGCAAACGAGAGTACGAGCAGTACTTC. This sequence encodes CASSKREYEQYF.

This clone has just one count. CDR3 residues: CASSVGTGGQPQHF. The CDR3 nucleotides are TGTGCCAGCAGCGTTGGGACAGGGGGCCAGCCCCAGCATTTT. This chain joins TRBV9 and TRBJ1-5; the match to TRBD1 covers 12 bases. Unmatched junction bases numbered 1, after V lost 2 bases and J lost 7 bases. Germline V CDR1 and CDR2: SGDLS, YYNGEE. The CDR3 consists of 14 residues.

This chain links TRBV6-1 with TRBJ1-1; TRBD1 might be the D (6 bases). From germline, CDR1 is MNHNS and CDR2 SASEGT. V was pared by 2 bases and J by 2 bases, with 9 bases between. The CDR3 covers 14 residues. CDR3 region: CASSETGRNTEAFF. DNA for the CDR3: TGTGCCAGCAGTGAAACAGGGAGAAACACTGAAGCTTTCTTT.

The rearrangement links TRBV7-9 to TRBJ2-3, with D perhaps matching TRBD2 (6 bases). CDR1 and CDR2 (germline): SEHNR, FQNEAQ (reference sequence). The CDR3 loop spans 15 amino acids. V was shortened by 5 bases and J by 1 base, with 13 bases between the two germline ends. CDR3 bases: TGTGCCAGCAGCCACTGGCGGGAAGGCACAGATACGCAGTATTTT. It translates to CASSHWREGTDTQYF.

The V and J genes are TRBV29-1 and TRBJ1-4; no clear D gene. Germline loops: CDR1 SQVTM, CDR2 ANQGSEA. CDR3 length: 12 amino acids. Trimming took 5 bases from V and 7 from J, leaving 11 bases between them. Written as DNA, the CDR3 is TGCAGCGTTTGGGAGACCGGTGAAAAACTGTTTTTT. Translation: CSVWETGEKLFF.

V is TRBV2 and J is TRBJ2-3; 7 positions match TRBD1. CDR1 is SNHLY, CDR2 FYNNEI, per germline. The trim removed 6 bases at V and 0 bases at J, leaving 6 bases unmatched. The CDR3 is 15 residues long. CDR3 amino acids: CASSEQGSSTDTQYF. The CDR3 DNA is TGTGCCAGCAGCGAACAGGGGAGTAGCACAGATACGCAGTATTTT.

V gene TRBV7-9 combines with J gene TRBJ2-3; D not resolved. CDR3 size: 14 residues. Germline V CDR1 and CDR2: SEHNR, FQNEAQ (reference sequence). V lost 1 base, J lost 4 bases, and 9 bases lay in between. The CDR3 loop is CASSLDAAADTQYF. In DNA form, the CDR3 reads TGTGCCAGCAGCTTAGATGCGGCTGCAGATACGCAGTATTTT.

The chain recombines TRBV6-1 with TRBJ2-7; 12 positions match TRBD2. Germline CDR1 is MNHNS and CDR2 is SASEGT. The CDR3 is 14 residues long. After removal of 6 bases from V and 3 bases from J, the junction contained 3 bases not matched to a gene. In nucleotides, the CDR3 is TGTGCCAGCAGGTGGACTAGCGGGGACTACGAGCAGTACTTC. Translated: CASRWTSGDYEQYF.

V gene TRBV28 combines with J gene TRBJ1-5; TRBD1 agrees at 7 bases. Unmatched junction bases numbered 14, after V lost 7 bases and J lost 2 bases. Germline V gene data show CDR1 as MDHEN and CDR2 as SYDVKM. This CDR3 spans 17 amino acids. The CDR3 region is CASTPISGTDGNQPQHF. CDR3 nucleotides: TGTGCCAGCACCCCCATCTCCGGGACAGATGGCAATCAGCCCCAGCATTTT.

The V and J genes are TRBV7-8 and TRBJ2-6; 7 bases agree with TRBD2. V lost 5 bases and J lost 0; bases outside the gene matches: 13. Germline lookup yields CDR1 SGHVS and CDR2 FQNEAQ. CDR3 length equals 19 residues. For the CDR3, the DNA is TGTGCCAGCAGCCCTAGCGGTCCTCTCTCCCCCTCTGGGGCCAACGTCCTGACTTTC. Its protein is CASSPSGPLSPSGANVLTF.

The chain is built from TRBV9 and TRBJ2-1; TRBD2 might be the D (5 bases). The V gene's germline CDR1 is SGDLS and CDR2 YYNGEE. Trimming stripped 0 bases from V and 0 bases from J, with 7 bases between. The CDR3 has 15 amino acids. This CDR3 is CASSVAGTSYNEQFF. CDR3 DNA: TGTGCCAGCAGCGTAGCGGGAACCTCCTACAATGAGCAGTTCTTC.

The chain recombines TRBV30 with TRBJ2-5; maybe TRBD2 (6 bases). Germline CDR1 and CDR2: GTSNPN and SVGIG (reference sequence). This CDR3 is 11 amino acids long. CDR3 nucleotide sequence: TGTGCGGCGGGGTTCCAAGAGACCCAGTACTTC. This gives the protein CAAGFQETQYF.

This chain links TRBV6-1 with TRBJ2-1, with TRBD2 as a possible D gene (5 bases). This CDR3 spans 12 amino acids. The V gene lost 2 bases and the J gene lost 12 bases, with 11 bases spanning the gap. Germline assignment: CDR1 MNHNS and CDR2 SASEGT. CDR3 in DNA: TGTGCCAGCAGTGAAAACATACGGGGGCAGTTCTTC. This codes for CASSENIRGQFF.

The chain recombines TRBV7-2 with TRBJ2-1; a possible D gene is TRBD1 (7 bases). In germline, CDR1 is SGHTA, CDR2 FQGNSA. V lost 3 bases and J lost 8, with 11 bases in between. This CDR3 is built from 13 residues. CDR3 nucleotides: TGTGCCAGCAGCTTCAGGGGGGTGGATGAGCAGTTCTTC. Protein sequence: CASSFRGVDEQFF. The variable domain in full, completed from reference TRBV7-2 and TRBJ2-1, reads GAGVSQSPSNKVTEKGKDVELRCDPISGHTALYWYRQSLGQGLEFLIYFQGNSAPDKSGLPSDRFSAERTGGSVSTLTIQRTQQEDSAVYLCASSFRGVDEQFFGPGTRLTVL.

This clone has just a few counts. V gene TRBV28 combines with J gene TRBJ2-2; no definite D call. The CDR3 covers 13 residues. Germline lookup yields CDR1 MDHEN and CDR2 SYDVKM. V was clipped by 6 bases and J by 0 bases, with 5 bases between them. CDR3 nucleotides: TGTGCCAGCAGCTTTTCGAACACCGGGGAGCTGTTTTTT. Its protein is CASSFSNTGELFF.